The rows below give T cell receptor beta chains drawn from one sample of a study of T cells in localized non-small cell lung cancer. TCRdb's copy holds only in-frame clones and misses some; the assay was immunoSEQ multiplex PCR. This table has nearly 40,000 clones, about 88% appearing once. The sample consisted of peripheral blood, taken before any cancer treatment. These receptors were obtained from a man aged 18 to 49 with stage I lung adenocarcinoma. The CDR3 runs from the conserved cysteine through the conserved F or W. A D gene is named only where the DNA matches it firmly. Not every row has a clone size; where given, it reads once, few, many or a size class.

V	D	J	size	DNA	CDR3
TRBV30	TRBD2	TRBJ2-3	.	TGTGCCTGGACCGTAGCGGGGGCGGGGGATACGCAGTATTTT	CAWTVAGAGDTQYF
TRBV4-2	TRBD1	TRBJ2-3	.	TGTGCCAGCAGCAAGTCCGGGACAGGGGTAACAGATACGCAGTATTTT	CASSKSGTGVTDTQYF
TRBV6-5	.	TRBJ1-1	.	TGTGCCAGCAGTTACTCGCCGCAGGGCCACGCTGAAGCTTTCTTT	CASSYSPQGHAEAFF
TRBV4-1	.	TRBJ1-1	.	TGCGCCAGCAGCAGCGACTTATTAAACACTGAAGCTTTCTTT	CASSSDLLNTEAFF
TRBV2	TRBD1	TRBJ1-1	.	TGTGCCAGCTCGGGACAGTGGAACACTGAAGCTTTCTTT	CASSGQWNTEAFF
TRBV18	.	TRBJ2-2	.	TGTGCCAGCTCACCAGTCCCTCCGAGGGAGTACACCGGGGAGCTGTTTTTT	CASSPVPPREYTGELFF
TRBV7-6	.	TRBJ1-3	once	TGTGCCAGCAGCCTAGGACAAACCTCTGGAAACACCATATATTTT	CASSLGQTSGNTIYF
TRBV5-4	TRBD1	TRBJ1-4	.	TGTGCCAGCAGCTTGCGGACAGGGGGCCTTGGTAATGAAAAACTGTTTTTT	CASSLRTGGLGNEKLFF
TRBV11-2	.	TRBJ2-1	.	TGTGCCAGCAGCCCGAACGGTGTCAATGAGCAGTTCTTC	CASSPNGVNEQFF
TRBV14	.	TRBJ2-1	.	TGTGCCAGCAGCCAAGTAAAACATCCACCCAGCGATGAGCAGTTCTTC	CASSQVKHPPSDEQFF